This TCR beta chain comes out of a study of Ad26.COV2.S vaccination and SARS-CoV-2 variants. About the research overall: As a participant in COV1001, the donor was in the Ad26.COV2.S trial arm. By the intramuscular route, Ad26.COV2.S was given once, or twice 56 days apart. Study-level findings and limits: Using TCR breadth and depth analyses may have led to underestimated total T cell responses.

Profiled with immunoSEQ multiplex PCR; TCRdb holds only in-frame clones, not every one. The table includes fewer than 900,000 clones, around 90% detected once. Indicated treatment: some 20 received Ad26.COV2.S at low or high dose, single or two shots; about 5 received placebo; per-sample allocation not given. Sample collection was performed on day 63 after the first vaccine or placebo injection. The administered vaccine (an Ad26 vector) expressed Wuhan-strain SARS-CoV-2 spike. Points on this clone: No antigen is known for it.

Germline V gene sequence: CDR1 PRHDT, CDR2 FYEKMQ (reference sequence). The CDR3 is 15 residues long. With 1 base removed from V and 0 bases from J, the gap between germline ends came to 7 bases. The chain has TRBV13 and TRBJ1-3, with a weak D call TRBD1 (5 bases). This receptor was taken from a person aged 18-60 years who received the Ad26.COV2.S COVID-19 vaccine or a placebo. Sequences were derived from peripheral blood, sampled in a trial of Ad26.COV2.S vaccine versus placebo. CDR3 in DNA: TGTGCCAGCAGCTTAGACAGGAGCTCTGGAAACACCATATATTTT. Translated: CASSLDRSSGNTIYF. Complete variable domain (other parts from reference TRBV13 and TRBJ1-3): AAGVIQSPRHLIKEKRETATLKCYPIPRHDTVYWYQQGPGQDPQFLISFYEKMQSDKGSIPDRFSAQQFSDYHSELNMSSLELGDSALYFCASSLDRSSGNTIYFGEGSWLTVV.